This TCR beta chain was recorded in a study of shared clonotypes between healthy human individuals. Study findings and constraints: The expectation was that sequencing depth would affect clonotype sharing among donors.

TCRdb keeps only in-frame clones here, not all; method: immunoSEQ multiplex PCR. This sample has approximately 530,000 clones, with around 95% found just once. Comments on this clone: What it binds is unknown.

This CDR3 comprises 14 residues. Trimming removed 1 base at V and 5 bases at J, with 11 bases between. Germline-derived CDR1 and CDR2 are MNHEY and SVGAGI. This TCR was sampled from a woman in her 30s in good health. The V and J genes are TRBV6-5 and TRBJ1-1; no clear D. Sequencing used naive CD4+ T cells sorted from blood. Subset specified: CD45RA+ positively selected. The CDR3 here is CASSYFGGSTEAFF. CDR3 in DNA: TGTGCCAGCAGTTACTTTGGTGGGTCAACTGAAGCTTTCTTT.